This T cell receptor beta chain emerged from a study of post-analysis software for immune sequencing data. Study-level findings and limits: Several TRBV segments (TRBV5-6, TRBV5-1 and TRBV20-1 among them) occurred more frequently in patients than in controls. F-measure co-clustering was strong for batch-matched samples.

Details on this clonotype: Its antigen is not known.

This CDR3 comprises 13 residues. Germline V gene sequence: CDR1 SGHTA, CDR2 FQGNSA. The germline V and J ends were trimmed by 4 bases and 3 bases, with 10 bases remaining between them. Prepared TCR beta cDNA libraries contained unique molecular identifiers. TCRdb used MiXCR to reprocess the PCR reads, holding one entry per CDR3 protein. The sample carries 650,000 to 850,000 distinct CDR3 sequences, around 46% recorded once. The chain employs TRBV7-2 and TRBJ2-7; D ambiguous. The clonotype comes from a girl aged 5-17 years with multiple sclerosis. Sequenced: blood. The CDR3 loop reads CASSSEPLYEQYF. CDR3 sequence (DNA): TGTGCCAGCAGCTCGGAGCCTCTCTACGAGCAGTACTTC. The complete variable domain, with remaining parts taken from reference TRBV7-2 and TRBJ2-7, reads GAGVSQSPSNKVTEKGKDVELRCDPISGHTALYWYRQSLGQGLEFLIYFQGNSAPDKSGLPSDRFSAERTGGSVSTLTIQRTQQEDSAVYLCASSSEPLYEQYFGPGTRLTVT.